A selection of T cell receptor beta chains follows, all from one sample in a study of cytomegalovirus exposure and HLA in healthy donors. The protocol was immunoSEQ multiplex PCR, while the TCRdb copy is restricted to in-frame clones and leaves out a portion. The repertoire holds under 130,000 clones, with approximately 86% as singletons. The sample consisted of PBMCs. These receptors all stem from a man aged 18 to 35 in good health and CMV-seronegative. Both conserved end residues are part of each CDR3. A D gene is named only where the DNA matches it firmly. Size values are once, few and many counts, or a class for expanded clones, and some rows have none.

clone size	V gene	CDR3 length	D gene	J gene	CDR3 DNA	CDR3 protein
NA	TRBV9	17	TRBD2	TRBJ2-1	TGTGCCAGCAGCCCTAGCGGGAGTGAAAGCTCCTACAATGAGCAGTTCTTC	CASSPSGSESSYNEQFF
NA	TRBV11-2	17	NA	TRBJ2-5	TGTGCCAGCAGGCAAGGAGGTATTTTCGGGTACCAAGAGACCCAGTACTTC	CASRQGGIFGYQETQYF
NA	TRBV7-9	15	TRBD1	TRBJ1-4	TGTGCCAGCAGCCCGCGACAGGGCTTAGGGGAAAAACTGTTTTTT	CASSPRQGLGEKLFF
few	TRBV6-5	14	NA	TRBJ2-3	TGTGCCAGCAGTTACACAGTGCTCACAGATACGCAGTATTTT	CASSYTVLTDTQYF
NA	TRBV5-4	15	NA	TRBJ2-2	TGTGCCAGCAGTTCGGGAGTCTCCTCGTCCGGGGAGCTGTTTTTT	CASSSGVSSSGELFF
NA	TRBV19	15	NA	TRBJ2-7	TGTGCCAGTAGTAGCCTCGAGGGTCTCTCCTACGAGCAGTACTTC	CASSSLEGLSYEQYF
NA	TRBV25-1	15	NA	TRBJ1-2	TGTGCCAGCAGTGAATCCTGGGGCAGATCCTATGGCTACACCTTC	CASSESWGRSYGYTF
NA	TRBV19	12	NA	TRBJ2-2	TGTGCCATCCTCCCTAGAGGCGGGGAGCTGTTTTTT	CAILPRGGELFF
NA	TRBV7-3	14	NA	TRBJ2-3	TGTGCCAGCAGCTCTAGCCCTAAGGCAGATACGCAGTATTTT	CASSSSPKADTQYF
NA	TRBV4-3	14	TRBD2	TRBJ2-7	TGCGCCAGCAGCCCCGGACTAGCGGCCTACGAGCAGTACTTC	CASSPGLAAYEQYF
NA	TRBV28	15	TRBD1	TRBJ1-2	TGTGCCAGCAGGGGGGGGACAGGGGGAATCTATGGCTACACCTTC	CASRGGTGGIYGYTF
once	TRBV27	15	TRBD1	TRBJ1-2	TGTGCCAGCAGCCGCGGATCGGACAGGGGGCACGGCTACACCTTC	CASSRGSDRGHGYTF
NA	TRBV29-1	14	TRBD1	TRBJ1-1	TGCAGCGCTCTGACGGACAGGCCCAACGCTGAAGCTTTCTTT	CSALTDRPNAEAFF
NA	TRBV19	13	NA	TRBJ2-1	TGTGCCAGTAGTATAGAACTCCGTCGGGAGCAGTTCTTC	CASSIELRREQFF
NA	TRBV27	15	NA	TRBJ1-1	TGTGCCACCCAGACCAAGAAACAGGGCGGGACTGAAGCTTTCTTT	CATQTKKQGGTEAFF
once	TRBV27	15	TRBD2	TRBJ2-7	TGTGCCAGCAGTACCATAGCGGGAGTTTATACAGTGCAGTACTTC	CASSTIAGVYTVQYF
NA	TRBV7-2	14	NA	TRBJ1-4	TGTGCCAGCAGCTTAGGGTCGGGTAATGAAAAACTGTTTTTT	CASSLGSGNEKLFF
NA	TRBV5-1	15	NA	TRBJ2-5	TGCGCCAGCAGCTTACCACAGGGCGTGGGGGAGACCCAGTACTTC	CASSLPQGVGETQYF